This is a list of T cell receptor beta chains from one sample in a study of glioma-infiltrating T cells. MiXCR, applied by TCRdb to the multiplex PCR reads, yields one record per CDR3 protein. Among around 390,000 distinct CDR3 sequences listed, 41% were seen once. Sequencing used glioma tissue, nonneoplastic brain tissue, or PBMCs (not recorded which). The receptors originated from a human donor with low-grade glioma or glioblastoma, undergoing nonglioma brain surgery, or in good health (not recorded which). CDR3s include the opening cysteine and the closing phenylalanine or tryptophan. The D gene is left open where the match is weak. Only some rows state a clone size, as once, few, many or a class for expanded clones.

v_call: TRBV2; cdr3_length: 15; j_call: TRBJ1-4; clone_size: few; d_call: TRBD1; cdr3_nt: TGTGCCAGCAGTGACAGGGGGCTCACTAATGAAAAACTGTTTTTT; cdr3_aa: CASSDRGLTNEKLFF
v_call: TRBV15; cdr3_length: 15; j_call: TRBJ2-3; clone_size: NA; d_call: NA; cdr3_nt: TGTGCCACAAGACCGACAGAGTTCTACACAGATACGCAGTATTTT; cdr3_aa: CATRPTEFYTDTQYF
v_call: TRBV7-6; cdr3_length: 12; j_call: TRBJ1-1; clone_size: NA; d_call: NA; cdr3_nt: TGTGCCAGCGGCTTCAAGGGCTCTGAAGCTTTCTTT; cdr3_aa: CASGFKGSEAFF
v_call: TRBV4-2; cdr3_length: 15; j_call: TRBJ1-6; clone_size: few; d_call: NA; cdr3_nt: TGTGCCAGCAGCCAAGGGACGGGGGGGCCGTCACCCCTCCACTTT; cdr3_aa: CASSQGTGGPSPLHF
v_call: TRBV29-1; cdr3_length: 13; j_call: TRBJ1-5; clone_size: NA; d_call: TRBD1; cdr3_nt: TGCAGCACAGGGGAAGGGGCGGAGGCGCCCCAGCATTTT; cdr3_aa: CSTGEGAEAPQHF
v_call: TRBV4-3; cdr3_length: 14; j_call: TRBJ2-1; clone_size: NA; d_call: NA; cdr3_nt: TGCGCCAGCAGCAAAGAGGCTGGCGGGAATGAGCAGTTCTTC; cdr3_aa: CASSKEAGGNEQFF
v_call: TRBV28; cdr3_length: 16; j_call: TRBJ2-2; clone_size: NA; d_call: NA; cdr3_nt: TGTGCCAGTAGTTTTTGGGGCAGATCGAGCACCGGGGAGCTGTTTTTT; cdr3_aa: CASSFWGRSSTGELFF
v_call: TRBV7-9; cdr3_length: 17; j_call: TRBJ2-1; clone_size: NA; d_call: TRBD2; cdr3_nt: TGTGCCAGCAGCCCTCCGGGGGTTACTAGCGGGAGGGCCGGACAGTTCTTC; cdr3_aa: CASSPPGVTSGRAGQFF
v_call: TRBV28; cdr3_length: 14; j_call: TRBJ2-1; clone_size: NA; d_call: TRBD2; cdr3_nt: TGTGCCAGCAGAGGACTAGCGCCACTCAATGAGCAGTTCTTC; cdr3_aa: CASRGLAPLNEQFF
v_call: TRBV7-3; cdr3_length: 15; j_call: TRBJ2-5; clone_size: few; d_call: NA; cdr3_nt: TGTGCCAGCAGCTTAACGATGACTAGACAAGAGACCCAGTACTTC; cdr3_aa: CASSLTMTRQETQYF
v_call: TRBV28; cdr3_length: 14; j_call: TRBJ1-1; clone_size: NA; d_call: NA; cdr3_nt: TGCGCCAGCAGCCCGGGACGGGGTCCCACTGAAGCTTTCTTT; cdr3_aa: CASSPGRGPTEAFF
v_call: TRBV27; cdr3_length: 15; j_call: TRBJ2-3; clone_size: NA; d_call: NA; cdr3_nt: TGTGCCAGCAGTAGTGGCAGGAGTGGCACAGGTACGCAGTATTTT; cdr3_aa: CASSSGRSGTGTQYF
v_call: TRBV4-1; cdr3_length: 17; j_call: TRBJ2-5; clone_size: NA; d_call: TRBD2; cdr3_nt: TGCGCCAGCAGCCAAGATCGATCTACTAGCGGCCAAGAGACCCAGTACTTC; cdr3_aa: CASSQDRSTSGQETQYF
v_call: TRBV13; cdr3_length: 15; j_call: TRBJ2-3; clone_size: NA; d_call: NA; cdr3_nt: TGTGCCAGCACCACCGCGGGACGGAGCACAGATACGCAGTATTTT; cdr3_aa: CASTTAGRSTDTQYF
v_call: TRBV27; cdr3_length: 15; j_call: TRBJ2-7; clone_size: NA; d_call: TRBD2; cdr3_nt: TGTGCCAGCAGTGTTAGGGTTAGCGGGAGTGCGGAGCAGTACTTC; cdr3_aa: CASSVRVSGSAEQYF
v_call: TRBV28; cdr3_length: 14; j_call: TRBJ2-6; clone_size: few; d_call: NA; cdr3_nt: TGTGCCAGCAGCCCATTCTCTGGGGCCAACGTCCTGACTTTC; cdr3_aa: CASSPFSGANVLTF
v_call: TRBV29-1; cdr3_length: 12; j_call: TRBJ1-1; clone_size: NA; d_call: NA; cdr3_nt: TGCAGCGTTGGGAGACGGAACACTGAAGCTTTCTTT; cdr3_aa: CSVGRRNTEAFF
v_call: TRBV20-1; cdr3_length: 14; j_call: TRBJ2-3; clone_size: many; d_call: NA; cdr3_nt: TGCAGTGCTAGAGAGGCTAGAAGCACAGATACGCAGTATTTT; cdr3_aa: CSAREARSTDTQYF